This T cell receptor (beta chain) was identified in a study of control samples from healthy donors and cancer patients. Generated by immunoSEQ multiplex PCR, the TCRdb table keeps only in-frame clones and is missing some. The sample carries 150,000 or so clones, 80% to 95% recorded once. This clonotype was sampled from a man between 35 and 55 years old in good health. Sequencing was done on a sample of blood.

Written as DNA, the CDR3 is TGCGCCACCGGAAAACCCGGGACTAGCGCCGGAGTCTACTTC. Translating gives CATGKPGTSAGVYF. The V call is TRBV10-2, the J call TRBJ2-7, with TRBD2 matching 10 bases. CDR1 and CDR2 (germline): WSHSY, SAAADI. J lost 13 bases, V lost 10 bases, and 19 bases had no gene match. This CDR3 comprises 14 residues.